This T cell receptor beta chain came from a study of blood T cell repertoires in COVID-19. About the research overall: Sites in the United States, Italy and Spain provided acute and convalescent COVID-19 samples. The cDNA or gDNA used as material had been derived from T cells, B-cell-depleted T cells, or PBMCs.

The sample holds a few counts of this clone. Trimming took off 4 bases at V and 2 bases at J, with 13 bases between the two ends. Germline values: CDR1 SGHKS, CDR2 YYEKEE (reference sequence). The length of the CDR3 is 15 residues. Authors' analysis steps: It was from reference gene primer amplification that nucleated cell counts were estimated. The assay was immunoSEQ multiplex PCR, and TCRdb's table has in-frame clones only and misses some. V and J calls plus clone size are reproduced from that table; the DNA served to infer D and trimming. Here the sample spans about 210,000 clones, more than 75% being singletons.

The sequence came from a man in his sixties with acute or convalescent COVID-19. The chain has TRBV5-5 and TRBJ2-1, with D tentatively TRBD2 (6 bases). The sequenced sample consisted of peripheral blood. The CDR3 sequence is CASSPRDSPYNEQFF. CDR3 sequence (DNA): TGTGCCAGCAGCCCGCGGGACTCACCCTACAATGAGCAGTTCTTC.